What follows are 25 T cell receptor beta chains derived from one specimen sequenced in a study of T cells in localized non-small cell lung cancer. Sequenced by immunoSEQ multiplex PCR; TCRdb stores in-frame clones only, minus some. The repertoire has tens of thousands of clones, around 86% of them found once; the top ten carry less than 5%. The source material was peripheral blood, sampled before any cancer treatment. These receptors were collected from a woman aged 35 to 69 with stage I lung adenocarcinoma.

The chain employs TRBV27 and TRBJ2-2, with D possibly being TRBD1 (6 bases). Germline V gives CDR1 MNHEY, CDR2 SMNVEV (reference sequence). The length of the CDR3 is 14 residues. V was clipped by 10 bases and J by 2 bases, with 14 bases between them. The CDR3 here is CAIRRTANTGELFF. The CDR3 nucleotides read TGTGCCATCCGAAGGACAGCAAACACCGGGGAGCTGTTTTTT.

The genes are TRBV7-3 and TRBJ2-2; 9 bases match TRBD2. V trimming: 4 bases; J trimming: 5 bases; junction bases outside the gene matches: 8. Germline-derived CDR1 and CDR2 are SGHTA and FQGTGA. The CDR3 spans 16 residues. The CDR3 DNA follows: TGTGCCAGCAGCTGGGGACTAGCTTCAGGAACCGGGGAGCTGTTTTTT. Its protein product is CASSWGLASGTGELFF.

This chain links TRBV29-1 with TRBJ2-1, with TRBD1 matching 10 bases. The ends lost 4 bases at V and 4 bases at J; junction bases unmatched: 7. This CDR3 is 15 amino acids long. Germline CDR1 is SQVTM and CDR2 is ANQGSEA. CDR3 bases: TGCAGCGTTGTGTACGGGACAGGGGTGTACAATGAGCAGTTCTTC. It specifies CSVVYGTGVYNEQFF.

Only one count was recorded for this clone. This chain connects TRBV10-1 to TRBJ2-5; 11 bases fit TRBD2. After removal of 4 bases from V and 3 bases from J, the junction contained 10 bases not matched to a gene. CDR3 size: 17 residues. Germline values: CDR1 WNHNN, CDR2 SYGVQD (reference sequence). CDR3 sequence: CASSARTGTSGEETQYF. The CDR3 DNA sequence: TGCGCCAGCAGTGCCCGAACAGGGACTAGCGGTGAAGAGACCCAGTACTTC.

V gene TRBV7-6 combines with J gene TRBJ2-1, with D maybe TRBD2 (6 bases). Trimming removed 1 base at V and 2 bases at J, with 9 bases between. In germline, CDR1 is SGHVS, CDR2 FNYEAQ. The CDR3 sequence is 15 residues long. This CDR3 is CASSLDGSTYNEQFF. CDR3 DNA sequence: TGTGCCAGCAGCTTAGACGGGAGTACCTACAATGAGCAGTTCTTC.

The chain couples TRBV7-2 to TRBJ1-5, with a tentative D call TRBD1 (5 bases). The CDR3 length is 13 residues. V was cut by 2 bases and J by 7 bases, with 9 bases left in between. CDR1 and CDR2 from the germline V gene are SGHTA and FQGNSA. CDR3 sequence: CASSLSEGQPQHF. CDR3 nucleotides: TGTGCCAGCAGCTTATCAGAGGGGCAGCCCCAGCATTTT.

The genes are TRBV7-2 and TRBJ2-5; D not resolved. Trimming took 2 bases from V and 5 from J, leaving 3 bases between them. CDR3 length equals 11 residues. The V gene's germline CDR1 is SGHTA and CDR2 FQGNSA. CDR3 in amino acids: CASSLWETQYF. CDR3 DNA: TGTGCCAGCAGCTTATGGGAGACCCAGTACTTC.

This clone was seen a handful of times. The gene calls are TRBV13 and TRBJ2-1; the D is unclear. This CDR3 has 14 amino acids. V lost 1 base, J lost 6 bases, and 10 bases lay in between. The V gene's germline CDR1 is PRHDT and CDR2 FYEKMQ (reference sequence). The CDR3 DNA is TGTGCCAGCAGCTTAGCCTCAGGCCGCAATGAGCAGTTCTTC. Protein: CASSLASGRNEQFF. The variable domain in full, with the rest retrieved from reference TRBV13 and TRBJ2-1, is AAGVIQSPRHLIKEKRETATLKCYPIPRHDTVYWYQQGPGQDPQFLISFYEKMQSDKGSIPDRFSAQQFSDYHSELNMSSLELGDSALYFCASSLASGRNEQFFGPGTRLTVL.

V is TRBV5-4 and J is TRBJ1-5, with D hard to call. The CDR3 is 15 residues long. Deletions cut 2 bases from V and 0 bases from J, with 9 bases between. CDR1 is SGHNT and CDR2 is YYREEE in the germline V gene (reference sequence). The CDR3 nucleotides are TGTGCCAGCAGCTTCGGAGGGCATAGCAATCAGCCCCAGCATTTT. Translating it yields CASSFGGHSNQPQHF. Drawing the rest from reference TRBV5-4 and TRBJ1-5, the complete variable domain is ETGVTQSPTHLIKTRGQQVTLRCSSQSGHNTVSWYQQALGQGPQFIFQYYREEENGRGNFPPRFSGLQFPNYSSELNVNALELDDSALYLCASSFGGHSNQPQHFGDGTRLSIL.

This chain joins TRBV5-1 and TRBJ1-1; 8 positions match TRBD1. Germline lookup yields CDR1 SGHRS and CDR2 YFSETQ. The length of the CDR3 is 14 residues. With 0 bases clipped from V and 7 bases from J, the junction kept 5 bases outside the gene matches. The CDR3 bases are TGCGCCAGCAGCTTGGGACAGGGGAACGGTGAAGCTTTCTTT. Its protein product is CASSLGQGNGEAFF.

The rearrangement uses TRBV18 and TRBJ1-4; no clear D. Trimming removed 5 bases at V and 10 bases at J, with 8 bases between. CDR3 length equals 11 residues. Per germline, CDR1 KGHSH and CDR2 LQKENI. CDR3 amino acids: CASSTDGKLFF. DNA of the CDR3: TGTGCCAGCTCAACAGACGGAAAACTGTTTTTT.

The rearrangement joins TRBV6-5 to TRBJ1-2; D is ambiguous. Germline CDR1 is MNHEY and CDR2 is SVGAGI. With 3 bases removed from V and 3 bases from J, the gap between germline ends came to 8 bases. The CDR3 totals 13 residues. This chain's CDR3 is CASSYVRDYGYTF. In DNA, the CDR3 is TGTGCCAGCAGTTATGTCCGGGACTATGGCTACACCTTC.

The V call is TRBV5-6, the J call TRBJ1-3; TRBD1 matches 8 bases. The CDR3 runs 16 residues. The J segment lost 4 bases and the V segment lost 2 bases, leaving 8 bases of the junction unmatched. Looked up from germline, CDR1 is SGHDT and CDR2 is YYEEEE. DNA of the CDR3: TGTGCCAGCAGCTTTTGGACAGGGACGGGGGGAAACACCATATATTTT. This translates into CASSFWTGTGGNTIYF.

The chain links TRBV7-8 to TRBJ1-3, with a possible D match to TRBD1 (5 bases). The CDR3 spans 16 residues. Trimming cost V 1 base and J 0 bases, with 10 bases left between them. Germline V gives CDR1 SGHVS, CDR2 FQNEAQ. The CDR3 spells CASSLGDSRSGNTIYF. CDR3 coding DNA: TGTGCCAGCAGCTTAGGTGACAGTCGCTCTGGAAACACCATATATTTT. The full variable domain, in which reference TRBV7-8 and TRBJ1-3 provide the parts outside the CDR3, is GAGVSQSPRYKVAKRGQDVALRCDPISGHVSLFWYQQALGQGPEFLTYFQNEAQLDKSGLPSDRFFAERPEGSVSTLKIQRTQQEDSAVYLCASSLGDSRSGNTIYFGEGSWLTVV.

This chain joins TRBV7-2 and TRBJ2-3, with TRBD2 as a possible D gene (5 bases). The CDR3 sequence is 16 residues long. Germline CDR1 SGHTA, CDR2 FQGNSA. The V and J ends lost 5 bases and 2 bases respectively, with 17 bases between them. CDR3 DNA: TGTGCCAGCAGCGAGGCACAACAGAGGGCCACAGATACGCAGTATTTT. Protein sequence: CASSEAQQRATDTQYF.

The chain is built from TRBV10-1 and TRBJ2-1, with 7 bases fitting TRBD2. The CDR3 is 13 residues long. The ends lost 4 bases at V and 6 bases at J; junction bases unmatched: 3. Germline CDR1 is WNHNN and CDR2 is SYGVQD (reference sequence). The DNA for the CDR3 is TGCGCCAGCAGTGTGGGGGGGGTCAATGAGCAGTTCTTC. Encoded protein: CASSVGGVNEQFF.

This clone came up once. This chain joins TRBV5-1 and TRBJ1-1; TRBD1 matches at 11 bases. The CDR3 sequence is 17 residues long. Germline V gene sequence: CDR1 SGHRS, CDR2 YFSETQ. The V segment lost 0 bases and the J segment 1 base; nucleotides outside the gene matches: 5. The CDR3: CASSLAGTGGPNTEAFF. DNA for the CDR3: TGCGCCAGCAGCTTGGCCGGGACAGGGGGACCGAACACTGAAGCTTTCTTT.

The CDR3 DNA reads TGTGCCAGCAGTGGTCAGGGTGGAGGCTACACCTTC. The encoded protein is CASSGQGGGYTF. The rearrangement joins TRBV2 to TRBJ1-2; D might be TRBD1 (5 bases). CDR3 length: 12 residues. Germline V CDR1 and CDR2: SNHLY, FYNNEI. Trimming shortened V by 4 bases and J by 8 bases, and 11 bases separated the two germline ends.

This chain uses TRBV11-2 with TRBJ1-1; D may be TRBD1 (5 bases). This CDR3 comprises 15 residues. Germline loops: CDR1 SGHAT, CDR2 FQNNGV. The ends were cut back, 0 bases at V and 2 bases at J, with 10 bases in the middle. The CDR3 DNA reads TGTGCCAGCAGCTTAGAACCGGGGGTTAACACTGAAGCTTTCTTT. Protein product: CASSLEPGVNTEAFF.

In its sample, this clone was seen once. The chain combines TRBV6-6 with TRBJ2-5; 7 nucleotides match TRBD2. V shed 2 bases and J 4 bases; nucleotides not matched to a gene: 4. The CDR3 length is 14 residues. The germline gives CDR1 MNHNY, CDR2 SVGAGI (reference sequence). The CDR3 sequence is CASSYEGRGETQYF. CDR3 DNA sequence: TGTGCCAGCAGTTACGAGGGGAGGGGAGAGACCCAGTACTTC.

This chain joins TRBV7-9 and TRBJ1-2, with 9 bases that match TRBD1. The germline V gene encodes CDR1 SEHNR and CDR2 FQNEAQ (reference sequence). V lost 6 bases to trimming and J lost 1 base; unmatched junction nucleotides: 3. This CDR3 contains 14 residues. The CDR3 sequence is CASSRTGVNYGYTF. CDR3 coding DNA: TGTGCCAGCAGTCGGACAGGGGTTAACTATGGCTACACCTTC.

The V call is TRBV4-3, the J call TRBJ2-3; 8 bases are shared with TRBD2. From germline, CDR1 is LGHNA and CDR2 YSLEER. The CDR3 is 16 amino acids. With 0 bases clipped from V and 5 bases from J, the junction kept 7 bases outside the gene matches. Written as DNA, the CDR3 is TGCGCCAGCAGCCAAGATCTGAAGCGGGGGCTAGATACGCAGTATTTT. This codes for CASSQDLKRGLDTQYF.

J is TRBJ1-3 and V is TRBV6-5; TRBD1 agrees at 7 bases. The CDR3 extends over 14 amino acids. With 6 bases clipped from V and 0 bases from J, the junction kept 2 bases outside the gene matches. Germline assignment: CDR1 MNHEY and CDR2 SVGAGI. As DNA, the CDR3 is TGTGCCAGCAGGCCAGGGGGCTCTGGAAACACCATATATTTT. It encodes CASRPGGSGNTIYF.

The rearrangement uses TRBV27 and TRBJ1-1, with D uncertain. Trimming removed 5 bases at V and 8 bases at J, with 18 bases between. The germline V gene has CDR1 MNHEY and CDR2 SMNVEV (reference sequence). The CDR3 runs to 14 residues. DNA for the CDR3: TGTGCCAGCAGTCGGAAGGCAGAGAGACTAGAAGCTTTCTTT. This gives the protein CASSRKAERLEAFF.

This clone was recorded a few times. The rearrangement links TRBV10-1 to TRBJ1-5; tentatively, D is TRBD1 (5 bases). Germline lookup yields CDR1 WNHNN and CDR2 SYGVQD (reference sequence). This CDR3 comprises 13 residues. The germline V and J ends were trimmed by 0 bases and 5 bases, with 5 bases remaining between them. The DNA for the CDR3 is TGCGCCAGCAGTGAGTCGGGGCATCAGCCCCAGCATTTT. It codes for CASSESGHQPQHF.